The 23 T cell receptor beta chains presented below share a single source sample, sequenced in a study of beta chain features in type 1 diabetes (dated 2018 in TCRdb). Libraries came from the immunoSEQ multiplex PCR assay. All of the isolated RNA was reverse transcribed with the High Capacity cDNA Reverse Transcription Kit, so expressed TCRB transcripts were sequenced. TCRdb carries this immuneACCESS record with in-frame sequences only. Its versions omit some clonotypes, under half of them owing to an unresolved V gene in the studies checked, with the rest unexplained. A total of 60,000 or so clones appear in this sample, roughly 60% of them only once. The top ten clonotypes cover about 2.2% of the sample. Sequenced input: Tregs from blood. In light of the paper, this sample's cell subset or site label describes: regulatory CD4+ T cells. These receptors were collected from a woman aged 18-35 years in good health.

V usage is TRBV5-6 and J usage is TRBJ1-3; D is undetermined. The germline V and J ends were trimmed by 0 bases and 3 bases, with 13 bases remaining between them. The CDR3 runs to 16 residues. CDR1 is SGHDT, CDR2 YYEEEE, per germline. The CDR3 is CASSLAPGYFGNTIYF. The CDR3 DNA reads TGTGCCAGCAGCTTGGCACCGGGGTATTTTGGAAACACCATATATTTT.

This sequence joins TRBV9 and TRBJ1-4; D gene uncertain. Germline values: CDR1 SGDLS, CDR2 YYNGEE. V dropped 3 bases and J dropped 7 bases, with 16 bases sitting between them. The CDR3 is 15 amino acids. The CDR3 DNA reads TGTGCCAGCAGCGCGGTGGGTGGAGGCACTGAAAAACTGTTTTTT. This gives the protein CASSAVGGGTEKLFF.

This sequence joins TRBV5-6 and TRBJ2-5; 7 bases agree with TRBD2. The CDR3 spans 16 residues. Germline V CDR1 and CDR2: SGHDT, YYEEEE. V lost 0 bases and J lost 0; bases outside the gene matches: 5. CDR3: CASSLAGRGYQETQYF. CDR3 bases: TGTGCCAGCAGCTTGGCCGGGCGGGGGTACCAAGAGACCCAGTACTTC. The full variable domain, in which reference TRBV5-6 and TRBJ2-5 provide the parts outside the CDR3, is DAGVTQSPTHLIKTRGQQVTLRCSPKSGHDTVSWYQQALGQGPQFIFQYYEEEERQRGNFPDRFSGHQFPNYSSELNVNALLLGDSALYLCASSLAGRGYQETQYFGPGTRLLVL.

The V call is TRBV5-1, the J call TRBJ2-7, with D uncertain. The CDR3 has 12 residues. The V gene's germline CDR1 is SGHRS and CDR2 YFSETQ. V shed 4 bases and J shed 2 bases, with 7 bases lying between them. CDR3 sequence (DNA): TGCGCCAGCAGCCCCAAGCCCTACGAGCAGTACTTC. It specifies CASSPKPYEQYF. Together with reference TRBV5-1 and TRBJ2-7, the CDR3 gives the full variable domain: KAGVTQTPRYLIKTRGQQVTLSCSPISGHRSVSWYQQTPGQGLQFLFEYFSETQRNKGNFPGRFSGRQFSNSRSEMNVSTLELGDSALYLCASSPKPYEQYFGPGTRLTVT.

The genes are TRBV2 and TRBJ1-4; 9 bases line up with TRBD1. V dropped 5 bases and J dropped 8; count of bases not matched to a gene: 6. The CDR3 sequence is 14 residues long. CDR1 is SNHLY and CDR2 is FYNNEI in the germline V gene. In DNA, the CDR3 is TGTGCCAGCAGTACCGGGACAGGGAACGAAAAACTGTTTTTT. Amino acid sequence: CASSTGTGNEKLFF.

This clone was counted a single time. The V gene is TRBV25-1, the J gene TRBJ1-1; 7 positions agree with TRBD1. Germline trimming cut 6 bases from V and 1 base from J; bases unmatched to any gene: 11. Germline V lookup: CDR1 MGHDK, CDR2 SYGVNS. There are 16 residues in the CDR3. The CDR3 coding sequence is TGTGCCAGCAGGGGTGGCGGGACAGCTGAGAACACTGAAGCTTTCTTT. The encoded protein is CASRGGGTAENTEAFF. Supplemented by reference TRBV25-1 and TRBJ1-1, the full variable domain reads EADIYQTPRYLVIGTGKKITLECSQTMGHDKMYWYQQDPGMELHLIHYSYGVNSTEKGDLSSESTVSRIRTEHFPLTLESARPSHTSQYLCASRGGGTAENTEAFFGQGTRLTVV.

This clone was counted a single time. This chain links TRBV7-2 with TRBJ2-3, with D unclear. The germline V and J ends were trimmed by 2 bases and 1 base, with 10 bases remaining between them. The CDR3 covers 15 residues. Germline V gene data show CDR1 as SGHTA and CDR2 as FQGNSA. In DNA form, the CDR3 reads TGTGCCAGCAGCTTAATCCTGGGCCGCACAGATACGCAGTATTTT. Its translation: CASSLILGRTDTQYF.

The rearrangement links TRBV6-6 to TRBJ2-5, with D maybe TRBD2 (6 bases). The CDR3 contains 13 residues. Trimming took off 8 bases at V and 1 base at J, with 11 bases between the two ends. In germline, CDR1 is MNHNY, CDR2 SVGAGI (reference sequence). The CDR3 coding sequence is TGTGCCAGCGTCCGGGAGCCCCAAGAGACCCAGTACTTC. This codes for CASVREPQETQYF.

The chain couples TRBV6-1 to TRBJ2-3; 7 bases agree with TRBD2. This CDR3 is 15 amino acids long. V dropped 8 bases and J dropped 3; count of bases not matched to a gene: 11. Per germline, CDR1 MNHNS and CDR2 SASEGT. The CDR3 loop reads CASRGLGLGTDTQYF. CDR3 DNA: TGTGCCAGCCGTGGTCTAGGACTAGGGACAGATACGCAGTATTTT.

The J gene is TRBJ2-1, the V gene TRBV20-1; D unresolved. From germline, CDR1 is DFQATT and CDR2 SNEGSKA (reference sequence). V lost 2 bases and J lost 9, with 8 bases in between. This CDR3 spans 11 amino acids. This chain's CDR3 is CSARTTGEQFF. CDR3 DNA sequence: TGCAGTGCTAGAACCACCGGTGAGCAGTTCTTC.

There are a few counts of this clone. The CDR3 reads CASSHPPRLAGGAGSTQYF. The CDR3 DNA follows: TGCGCCAGCAGTCACCCGCCCCGCCTAGCGGGGGGGGCTGGGAGTACGCAGTATTTT. The J gene is TRBJ2-3, the V gene TRBV23-1, with 12 bases identical to TRBD2. TRBV23-1 is annotated as an ORF whose role is uncertain. The length of the CDR3 is 19 residues. V dropped 3 bases and J dropped 8; count of bases not matched to a gene: 18.

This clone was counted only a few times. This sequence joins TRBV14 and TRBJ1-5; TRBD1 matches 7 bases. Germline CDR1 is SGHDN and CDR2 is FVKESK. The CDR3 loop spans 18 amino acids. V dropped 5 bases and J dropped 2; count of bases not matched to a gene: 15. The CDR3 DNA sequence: TGTGCCAGCAGCTATAACTTGACAGGGCTTGGCCGCAATCAGCCCCAGCATTTT. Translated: CASSYNLTGLGRNQPQHF.

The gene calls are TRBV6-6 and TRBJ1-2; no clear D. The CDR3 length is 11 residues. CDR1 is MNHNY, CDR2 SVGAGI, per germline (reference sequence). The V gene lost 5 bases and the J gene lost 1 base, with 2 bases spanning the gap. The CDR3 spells CASSRNYGYTF. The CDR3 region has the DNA TGTGCCAGCAGTCGTAACTATGGCTACACCTTC.

Here the CDR3 DNA reads TGTGCCAGCAGCTTAGTGGCCAGTACCAATGAGCAGTTCTTC. Its translation is CASSLVASTNEQFF. The chain recombines TRBV7-9 with TRBJ2-1; no clear D. The germline V gene encodes CDR1 SEHNR and CDR2 FQNEAQ (reference sequence). The CDR3 runs 14 residues. Trimming removed 1 base at V and 6 bases at J, with 10 bases between.

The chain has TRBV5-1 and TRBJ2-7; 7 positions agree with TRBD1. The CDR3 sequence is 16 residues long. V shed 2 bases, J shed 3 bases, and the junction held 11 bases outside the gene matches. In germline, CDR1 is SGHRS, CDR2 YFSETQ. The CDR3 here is CASSLTWDRRFYEQYF. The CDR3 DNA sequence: TGCGCCAGCAGCTTAACTTGGGACAGACGATTCTACGAGCAGTACTTC.

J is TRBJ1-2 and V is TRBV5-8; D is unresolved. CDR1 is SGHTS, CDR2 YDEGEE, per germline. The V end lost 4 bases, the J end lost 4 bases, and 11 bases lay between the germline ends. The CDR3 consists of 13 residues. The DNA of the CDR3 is TGTGCCAGCAGCCTCACGGGTAGCTATGGCTACACCTTC. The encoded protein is CASSLTGSYGYTF.

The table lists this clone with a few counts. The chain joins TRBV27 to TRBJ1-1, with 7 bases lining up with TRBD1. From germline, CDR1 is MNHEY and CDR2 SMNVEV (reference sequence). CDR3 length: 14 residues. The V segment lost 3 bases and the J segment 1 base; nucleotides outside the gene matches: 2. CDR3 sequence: CASSFTGANTEAFF. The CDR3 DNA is TGTGCCAGCAGTTTCACAGGGGCGAACACTGAAGCTTTCTTT.

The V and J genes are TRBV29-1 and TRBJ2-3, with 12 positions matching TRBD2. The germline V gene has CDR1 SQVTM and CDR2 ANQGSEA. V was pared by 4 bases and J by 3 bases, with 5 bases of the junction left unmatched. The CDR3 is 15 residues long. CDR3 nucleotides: TGCAGCGTTGTTTCTAGCGGGAGGGTTACAGATACGCAGTATTTT. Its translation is CSVVSSGRVTDTQYF.

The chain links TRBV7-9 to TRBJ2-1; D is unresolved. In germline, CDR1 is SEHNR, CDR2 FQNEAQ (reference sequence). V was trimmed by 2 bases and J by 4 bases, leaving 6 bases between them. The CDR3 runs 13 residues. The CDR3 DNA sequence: TGTGCCAGCAGCTTACTGCGGTACAATGAGCAGTTCTTC. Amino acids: CASSLLRYNEQFF.

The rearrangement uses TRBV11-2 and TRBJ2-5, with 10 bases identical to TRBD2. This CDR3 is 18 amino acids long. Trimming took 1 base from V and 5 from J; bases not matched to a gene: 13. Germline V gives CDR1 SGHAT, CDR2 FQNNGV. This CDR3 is CASSLVRAGGRGVETQYF. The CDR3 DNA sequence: TGTGCCAGCAGCTTAGTGCGAGCGGGGGGGCGAGGAGTGGAGACCCAGTACTTC.

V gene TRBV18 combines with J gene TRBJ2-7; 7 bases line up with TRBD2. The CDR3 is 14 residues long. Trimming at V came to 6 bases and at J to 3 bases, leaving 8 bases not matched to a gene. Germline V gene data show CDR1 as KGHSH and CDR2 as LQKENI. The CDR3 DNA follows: TGTGCCAGCTCTCGGGACGCGGGAGACTACGAGCAGTACTTC. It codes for CASSRDAGDYEQYF.

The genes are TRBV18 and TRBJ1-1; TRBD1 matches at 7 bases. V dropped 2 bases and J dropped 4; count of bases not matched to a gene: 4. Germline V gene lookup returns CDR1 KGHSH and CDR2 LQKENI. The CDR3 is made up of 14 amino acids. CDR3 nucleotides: TGTGCCAGCTCACCAAGACAGGGAGGCACTGAAGCTTTCTTT. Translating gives CASSPRQGGTEAFF.

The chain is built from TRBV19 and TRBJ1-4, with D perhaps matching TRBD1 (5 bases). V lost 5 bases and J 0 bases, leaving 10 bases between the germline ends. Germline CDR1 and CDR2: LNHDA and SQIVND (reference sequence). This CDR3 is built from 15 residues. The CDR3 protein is CASSPPGATNEKLFF. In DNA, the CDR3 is TGTGCCAGTAGTCCGCCGGGGGCAACTAATGAAAAACTGTTTTTT.